The source of this TCR beta chain is a study of blood T cell repertoires in COVID-19. V lost 4 bases and J 8 bases, leaving 16 bases between the germline ends. This CDR3 has 13 residues. Germline V gene data show CDR1 as SQVTM and CDR2 as ANQGSEA. Some clones are missing from TCRdb's copy, which holds only in-frame ones; the method was immunoSEQ multiplex PCR. The sample shows around 200,000 clones, 70% to 90% of them seen only once. The sample was peripheral blood. The V and J genes are TRBV29-1 and TRBJ2-3, with D possibly being TRBD2 (5 bases). The clonotype was recovered from a woman aged 80 or over with acute or convalescent COVID-19. The CDR3 bases are TGCAGCGTTGTCGACCCTCTACGGGGTACGCAGTATTTT. Its protein product is CSVVDPLRGTQYF.